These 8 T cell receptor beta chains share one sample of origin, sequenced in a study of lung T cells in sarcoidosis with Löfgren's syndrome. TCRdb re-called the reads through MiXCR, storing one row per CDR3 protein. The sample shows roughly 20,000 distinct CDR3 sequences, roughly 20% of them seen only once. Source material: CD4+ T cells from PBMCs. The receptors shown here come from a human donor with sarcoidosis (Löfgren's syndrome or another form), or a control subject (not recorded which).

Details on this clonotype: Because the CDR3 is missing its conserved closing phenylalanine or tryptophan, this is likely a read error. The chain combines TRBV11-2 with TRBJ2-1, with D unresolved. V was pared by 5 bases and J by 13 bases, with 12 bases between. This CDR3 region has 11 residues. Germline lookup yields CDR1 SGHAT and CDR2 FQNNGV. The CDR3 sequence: CASSPMTIQFS. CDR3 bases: TGTGCCAGCAGCCCAATGACAATCCAGTTCTCC.

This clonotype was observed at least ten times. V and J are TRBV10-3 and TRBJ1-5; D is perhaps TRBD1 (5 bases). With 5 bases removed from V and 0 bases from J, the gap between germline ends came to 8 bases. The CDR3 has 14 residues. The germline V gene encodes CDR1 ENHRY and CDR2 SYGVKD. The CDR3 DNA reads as TGTGCCATCAGTCAACAGGTTAGCAATCAGCCCCAGCATTTT. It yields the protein CAISQQVSNQPQHF.

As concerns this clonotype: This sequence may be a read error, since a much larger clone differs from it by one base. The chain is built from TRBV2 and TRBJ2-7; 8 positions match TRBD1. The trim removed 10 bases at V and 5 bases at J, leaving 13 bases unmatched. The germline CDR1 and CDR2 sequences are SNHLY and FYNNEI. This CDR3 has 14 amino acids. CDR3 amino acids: CATSSVTGVNEQYF. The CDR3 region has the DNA TGTGCCACCTCGTCCGTGACAGGGGTCAACGAGCAGTACTTC. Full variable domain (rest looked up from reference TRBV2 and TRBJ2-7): EPEVTQTPSHQVTQMGQEVILRCVPISNHLYFYWYRQILGQKVEFLVSFYNNEISEKSEIFDDQFSVERPDGSNFTLKIRSTKLEDSAMYFCATSSVTGVNEQYFGPGTRLTVT.

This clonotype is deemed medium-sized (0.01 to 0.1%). CDR3 in DNA: TGTGCCAGCAGCTTCGTGGCAGGGATTCACGAGCAGTACTTC. Translating gives CASSFVAGIHEQYF. This chain connects TRBV7-8 to TRBJ2-7; the D gene is possibly TRBD1 (5 bases). The CDR3 consists of 14 residues. V was shortened by 3 bases and J by 5 bases, with 14 bases between the two germline ends. Germline loops: CDR1 SGHVS, CDR2 FQNEAQ.

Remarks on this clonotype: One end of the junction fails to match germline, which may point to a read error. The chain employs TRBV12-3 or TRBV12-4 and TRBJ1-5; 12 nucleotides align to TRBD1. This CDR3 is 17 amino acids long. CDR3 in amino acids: CASSWGTGGGGNQPQHF. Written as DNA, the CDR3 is TGTGCCAGCAGTTGGGGGACAGGGGGCGGGGGCAATCAGCCCCAGCACTTT.

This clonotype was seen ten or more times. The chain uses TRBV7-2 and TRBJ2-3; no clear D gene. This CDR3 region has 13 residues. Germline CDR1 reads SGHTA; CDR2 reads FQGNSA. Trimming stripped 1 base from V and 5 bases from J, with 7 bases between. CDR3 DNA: TGTGCCAGCAGCTTAGTAGGGAAAGATACGCAGTATTTT. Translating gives CASSLVGKDTQYF.

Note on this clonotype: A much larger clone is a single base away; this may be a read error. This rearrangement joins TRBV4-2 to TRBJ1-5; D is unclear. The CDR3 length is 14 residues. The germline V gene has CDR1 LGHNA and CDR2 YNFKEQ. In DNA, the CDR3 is TGTGCCAGCAGCCAAGACACCTACAATCAGCTCCAGCATTTT. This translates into CASSQDTYNQLQHF.

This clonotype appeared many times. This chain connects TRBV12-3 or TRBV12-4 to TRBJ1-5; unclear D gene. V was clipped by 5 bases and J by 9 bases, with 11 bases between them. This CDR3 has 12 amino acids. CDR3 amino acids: CASSPLQWPQHF. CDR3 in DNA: TGTGCCAGCAGTCCCCTCCAGTGGCCCCAGCATTTT.